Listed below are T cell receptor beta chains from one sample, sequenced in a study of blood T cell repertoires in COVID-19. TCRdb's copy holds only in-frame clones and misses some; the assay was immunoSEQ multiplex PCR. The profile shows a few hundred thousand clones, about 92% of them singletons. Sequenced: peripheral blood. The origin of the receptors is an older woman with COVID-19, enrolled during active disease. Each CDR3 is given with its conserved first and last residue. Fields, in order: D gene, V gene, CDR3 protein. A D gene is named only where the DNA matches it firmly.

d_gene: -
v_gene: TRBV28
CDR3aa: CASSWAAGGPQHF

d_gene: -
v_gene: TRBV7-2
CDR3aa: CASRGNTGFSPLHF

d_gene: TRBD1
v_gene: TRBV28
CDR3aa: CASSRTGGGGYTF

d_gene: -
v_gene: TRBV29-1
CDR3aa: CSVVSPLPLHF

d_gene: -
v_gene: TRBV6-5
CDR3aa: CASSYPTEHTEAFF

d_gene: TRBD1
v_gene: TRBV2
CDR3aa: CASRGTGNEKLFF

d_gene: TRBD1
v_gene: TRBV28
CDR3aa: CAGRQGGYNSPLHF

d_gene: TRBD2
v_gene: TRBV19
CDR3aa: CASKWGGKNIQYF

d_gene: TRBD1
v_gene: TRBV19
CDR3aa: CASIRTGRNTEAFF

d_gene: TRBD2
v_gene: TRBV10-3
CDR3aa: CAIGSGGSYNEQFF

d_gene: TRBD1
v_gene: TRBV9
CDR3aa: CASSVGPTGASGYTF

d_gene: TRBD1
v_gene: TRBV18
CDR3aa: CVSSPGAGQGNEKLFF

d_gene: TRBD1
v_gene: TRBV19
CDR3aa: CASSFDQGAGQPQHF

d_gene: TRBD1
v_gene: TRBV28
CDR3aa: CASSLGGTGGYEQYF

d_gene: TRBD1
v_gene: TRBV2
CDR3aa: CASRAGQGMEQPQHF

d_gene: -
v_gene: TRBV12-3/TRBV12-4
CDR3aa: CASSSGNQPQHF

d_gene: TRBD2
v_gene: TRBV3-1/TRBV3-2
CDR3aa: CASSPGLPNEQYF

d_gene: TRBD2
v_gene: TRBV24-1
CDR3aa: CATSDFLLAGGVLQETQYF

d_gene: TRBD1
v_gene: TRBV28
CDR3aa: CASSPGTVGYEQYF

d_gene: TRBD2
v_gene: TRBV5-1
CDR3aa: CASSLTSGGQKETQYF

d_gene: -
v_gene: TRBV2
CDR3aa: CASSVGRGGTEAFF

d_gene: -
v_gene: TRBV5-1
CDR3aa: CASSLDAGQGNTIYF

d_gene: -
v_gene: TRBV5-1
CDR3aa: CASSWFRDSTDTQYF

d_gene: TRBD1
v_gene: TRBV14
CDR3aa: CASSQLTGVGGELFF

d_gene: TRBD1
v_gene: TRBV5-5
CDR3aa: CASSQTGGAETQYF

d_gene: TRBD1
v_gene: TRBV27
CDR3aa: CASSSSTGWGTEAFF

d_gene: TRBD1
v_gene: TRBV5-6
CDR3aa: CASSRGGQRTGELFF

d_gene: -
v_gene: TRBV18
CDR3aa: CASSPSQFPGNTIYF

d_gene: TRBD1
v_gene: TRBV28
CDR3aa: CASSPTGRGLRTEAFF

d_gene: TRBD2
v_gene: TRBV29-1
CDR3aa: CSGAGGRRNEQYF

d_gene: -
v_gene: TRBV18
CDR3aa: CASAHQRAGYGYTF

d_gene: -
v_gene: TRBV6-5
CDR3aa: CASSSQVFTEAFF

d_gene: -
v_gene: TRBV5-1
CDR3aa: CASTMESGVTSEQYF

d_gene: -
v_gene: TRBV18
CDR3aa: CASSSGGTPYEQYF

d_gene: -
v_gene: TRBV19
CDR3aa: CATQGRGPTDTQYF

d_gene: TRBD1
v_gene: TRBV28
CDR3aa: CASSPGGTGGSNQPQHF

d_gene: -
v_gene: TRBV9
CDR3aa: CASSGGAGDAFF